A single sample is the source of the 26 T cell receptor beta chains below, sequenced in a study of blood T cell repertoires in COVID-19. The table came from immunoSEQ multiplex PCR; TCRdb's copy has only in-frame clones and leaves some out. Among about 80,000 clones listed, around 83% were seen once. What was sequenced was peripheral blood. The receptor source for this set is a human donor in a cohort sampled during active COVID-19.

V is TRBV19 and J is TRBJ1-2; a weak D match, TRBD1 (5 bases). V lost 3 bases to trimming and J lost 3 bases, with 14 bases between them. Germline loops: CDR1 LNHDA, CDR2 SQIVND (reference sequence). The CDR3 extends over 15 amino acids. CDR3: CASSIAGRSDYGYTF. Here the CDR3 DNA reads TGTGCCAGTAGTATCGCAGGGCGATCGGACTATGGCTACACCTTC.

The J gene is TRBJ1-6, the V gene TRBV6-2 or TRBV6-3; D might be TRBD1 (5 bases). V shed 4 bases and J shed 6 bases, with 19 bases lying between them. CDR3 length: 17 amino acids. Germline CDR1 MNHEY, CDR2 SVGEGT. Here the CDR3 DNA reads TGTGCCAGCAGTTCGTTGACGGCGGGGGGGGGTAATTCACCCCTCCACTTT. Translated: CASSSLTAGGGNSPLHF.

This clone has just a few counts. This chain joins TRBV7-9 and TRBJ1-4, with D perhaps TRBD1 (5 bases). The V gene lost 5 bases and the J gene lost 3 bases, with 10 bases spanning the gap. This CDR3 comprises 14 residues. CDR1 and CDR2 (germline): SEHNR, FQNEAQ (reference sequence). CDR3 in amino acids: CASSRGAANEKLFF. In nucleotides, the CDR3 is TGTGCCAGCAGCCGTGGGGCGGCTAATGAAAAACTGTTTTTT.

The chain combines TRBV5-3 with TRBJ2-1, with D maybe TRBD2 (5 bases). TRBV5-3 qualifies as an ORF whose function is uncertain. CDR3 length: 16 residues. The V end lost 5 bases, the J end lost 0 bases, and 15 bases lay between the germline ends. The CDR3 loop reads CARRIGRAGSYNEQFF. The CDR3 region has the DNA TGTGCCAGAAGGATCGGGCGGGCCGGCTCCTACAATGAGCAGTTCTTC.

This CDR3 is CASSPRLAGEQFF. The CDR3 DNA is TGTGCCAGCAGTCCCCGACTAGCGGGGGAGCAGTTCTTC. The rearrangement uses TRBV6-6 and TRBJ2-1; TRBD2 aligns across 11 bases. This CDR3 has 13 residues. Germline assignment: CDR1 MNHNY and CDR2 SVGAGI (reference sequence). The trim removed 5 bases at V and 10 bases at J, leaving 4 bases unmatched.

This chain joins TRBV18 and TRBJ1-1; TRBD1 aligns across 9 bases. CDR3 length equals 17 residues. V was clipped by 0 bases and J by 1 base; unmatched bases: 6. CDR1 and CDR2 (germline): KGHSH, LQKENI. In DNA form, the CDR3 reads TGTGCCAGCTCACCACCGAGACAGGGGGGGAAGAACACTGAAGCTTTCTTT. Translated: CASSPPRQGGKNTEAFF.

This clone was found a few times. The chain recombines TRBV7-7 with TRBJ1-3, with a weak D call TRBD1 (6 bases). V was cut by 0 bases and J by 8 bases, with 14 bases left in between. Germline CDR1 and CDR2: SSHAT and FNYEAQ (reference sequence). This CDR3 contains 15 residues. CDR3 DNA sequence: TGTGCCAGCAGCTTAGCCCCAGGGGCCCGGGACACCATATATTTT. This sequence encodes CASSLAPGARDTIYF.

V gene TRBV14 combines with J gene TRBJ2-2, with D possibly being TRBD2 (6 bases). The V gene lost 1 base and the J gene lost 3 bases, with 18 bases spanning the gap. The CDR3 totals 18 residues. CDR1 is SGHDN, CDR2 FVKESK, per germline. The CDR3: CASSQGKGSGFYTGELFF. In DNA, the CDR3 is TGTGCCAGCAGCCAAGGGAAAGGAAGCGGGTTTTACACCGGGGAGCTGTTTTTT.

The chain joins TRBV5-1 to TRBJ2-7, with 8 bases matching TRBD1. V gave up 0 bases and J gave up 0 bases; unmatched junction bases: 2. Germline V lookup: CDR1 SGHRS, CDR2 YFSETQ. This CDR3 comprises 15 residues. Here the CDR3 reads CASSLGQGSSYEQYF. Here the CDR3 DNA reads TGCGCCAGCAGCTTGGGACAGGGGAGCTCCTACGAGCAGTACTTC.

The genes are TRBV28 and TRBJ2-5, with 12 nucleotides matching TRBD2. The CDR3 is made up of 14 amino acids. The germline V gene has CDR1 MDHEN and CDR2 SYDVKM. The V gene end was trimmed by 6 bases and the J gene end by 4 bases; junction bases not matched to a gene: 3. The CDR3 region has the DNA TGTGCCAGCAGAGCTAGCGGGGGGGGAGAGACCCAGTACTTC. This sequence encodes CASRASGGGETQYF.

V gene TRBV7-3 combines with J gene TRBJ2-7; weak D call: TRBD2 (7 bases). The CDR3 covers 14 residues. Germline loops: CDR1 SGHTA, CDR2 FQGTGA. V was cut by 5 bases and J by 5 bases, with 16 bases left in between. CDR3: CASSPFGGHHEQYF. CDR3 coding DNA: TGTGCCAGCAGCCCGTTCGGGGGGCACCACGAGCAGTACTTC.

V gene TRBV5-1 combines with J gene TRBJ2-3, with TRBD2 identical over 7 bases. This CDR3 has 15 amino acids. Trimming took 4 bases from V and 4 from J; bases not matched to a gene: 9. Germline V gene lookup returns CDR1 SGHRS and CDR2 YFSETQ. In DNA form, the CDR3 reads TGCGCCAGCAGCCGGGGAGGGCCTCTCTCAGATACGCAGTATTTT. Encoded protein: CASSRGGPLSDTQYF.

CDR3: CASSSGTGGLNYGYTF. CDR3 nucleotides: TGTGCCAGCAGCTCCGGGACAGGGGGGTTGAACTATGGCTACACCTTC. This chain uses TRBV5-4 with TRBJ1-2, with 11 nucleotides matching TRBD1. The CDR3 covers 16 residues. The ends lost 3 bases at V and 2 bases at J; junction bases unmatched: 6. Germline V gives CDR1 SGHNT, CDR2 YYREEE (reference sequence).

The DNA of the CDR3 is TGTGCCAGCTCAGCGACAGGGGCTGGGGCCAACGTCCTGACTTTC. Amino acid sequence: CASSATGAGANVLTF. The genes are TRBV18 and TRBJ2-6, with TRBD1 identical over 8 bases. Germline V lookup: CDR1 KGHSH, CDR2 LQKENI. The CDR3 is 15 amino acids. V lost 5 bases, J lost 2 bases, and 2 bases stayed unmatched.

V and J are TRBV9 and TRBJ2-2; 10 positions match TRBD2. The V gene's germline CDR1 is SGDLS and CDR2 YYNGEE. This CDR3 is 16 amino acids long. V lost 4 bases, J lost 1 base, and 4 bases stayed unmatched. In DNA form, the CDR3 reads TGTGCCAGCAGCCCTTGGACTAGCGGGAACACCGGGGAGCTGTTTTTT. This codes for CASSPWTSGNTGELFF.

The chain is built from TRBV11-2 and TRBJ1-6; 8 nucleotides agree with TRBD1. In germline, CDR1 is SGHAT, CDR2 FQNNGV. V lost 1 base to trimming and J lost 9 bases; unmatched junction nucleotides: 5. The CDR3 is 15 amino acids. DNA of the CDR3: TGTGCCAGCAGCTTAGTCCAGGGGGCGCGTTCACCCCTCCACTTT. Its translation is CASSLVQGARSPLHF.

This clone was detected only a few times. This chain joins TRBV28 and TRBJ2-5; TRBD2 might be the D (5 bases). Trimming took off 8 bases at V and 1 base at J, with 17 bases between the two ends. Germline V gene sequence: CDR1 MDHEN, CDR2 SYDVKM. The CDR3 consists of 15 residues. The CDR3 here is CASGGRGSPQETQYF. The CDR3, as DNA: TGTGCCAGCGGCGGCCGGGGATCCCCCCAAGAGACCCAGTACTTC.

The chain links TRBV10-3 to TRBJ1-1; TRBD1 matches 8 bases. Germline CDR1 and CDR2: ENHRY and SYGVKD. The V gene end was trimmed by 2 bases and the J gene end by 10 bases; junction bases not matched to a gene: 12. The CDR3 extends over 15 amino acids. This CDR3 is CAISESPGQGRGAFF. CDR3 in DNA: TGTGCCATCAGTGAGAGTCCCGGACAGGGCCGGGGAGCTTTCTTT.

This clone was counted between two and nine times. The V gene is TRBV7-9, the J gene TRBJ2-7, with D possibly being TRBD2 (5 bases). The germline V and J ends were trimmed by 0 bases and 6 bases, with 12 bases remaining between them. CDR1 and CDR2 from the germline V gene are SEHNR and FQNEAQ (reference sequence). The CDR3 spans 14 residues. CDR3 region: CASSLALEGSEQYF. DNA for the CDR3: TGTGCCAGCAGCTTAGCGCTCGAGGGCAGCGAGCAGTACTTC. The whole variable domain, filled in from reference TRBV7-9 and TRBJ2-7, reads DTGVSQNPRHKITKRGQNVTFRCDPISEHNRLYWYRQTLGQGPEFLTYFQNEAQLEKSRLLSDRFSAERPKGSFSTLEIQRTEQGDSAMYLCASSLALEGSEQYFGPGTRLTVT.

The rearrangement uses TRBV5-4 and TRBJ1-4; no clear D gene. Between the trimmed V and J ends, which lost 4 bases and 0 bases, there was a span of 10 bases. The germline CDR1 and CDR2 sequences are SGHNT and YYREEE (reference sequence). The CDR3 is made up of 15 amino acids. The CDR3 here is CASSRMGATNEKLFF. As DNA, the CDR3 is TGTGCCAGCAGCAGGATGGGCGCAACTAATGAAAAACTGTTTTTT.

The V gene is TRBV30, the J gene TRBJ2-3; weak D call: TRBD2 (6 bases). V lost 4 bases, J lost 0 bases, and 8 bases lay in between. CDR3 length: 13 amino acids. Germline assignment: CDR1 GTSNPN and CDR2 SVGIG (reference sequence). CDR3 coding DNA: TGTGCCTGGACGGGACTCAGCACAGATACGCAGTATTTT. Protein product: CAWTGLSTDTQYF.

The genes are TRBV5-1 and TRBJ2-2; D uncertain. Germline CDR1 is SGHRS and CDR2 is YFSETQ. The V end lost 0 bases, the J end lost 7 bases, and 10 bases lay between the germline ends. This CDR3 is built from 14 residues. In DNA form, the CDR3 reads TGCGCCAGCAGCTTGGACTCCTTCGGCGGGGAGCTGTTTTTT. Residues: CASSLDSFGGELFF. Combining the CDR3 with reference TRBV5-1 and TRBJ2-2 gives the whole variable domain KAGVTQTPRYLIKTRGQQVTLSCSPISGHRSVSWYQQTPGQGLQFLFEYFSETQRNKGNFPGRFSGRQFSNSRSEMNVSTLELGDSALYLCASSLDSFGGELFFGEGSRLTVL.

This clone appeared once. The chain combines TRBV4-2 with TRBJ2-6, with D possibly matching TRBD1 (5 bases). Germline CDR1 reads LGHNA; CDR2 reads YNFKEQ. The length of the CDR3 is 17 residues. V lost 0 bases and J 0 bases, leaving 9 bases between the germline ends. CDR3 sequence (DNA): TGTGCCAGCAGCCAAGATCACAGGAACTCTGGGGCCAACGTCCTGACTTTC. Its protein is CASSQDHRNSGANVLTF.

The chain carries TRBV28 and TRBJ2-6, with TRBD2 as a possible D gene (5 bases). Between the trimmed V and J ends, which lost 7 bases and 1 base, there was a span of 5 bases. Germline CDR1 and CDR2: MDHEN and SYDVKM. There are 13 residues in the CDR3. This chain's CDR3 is CASTGSGANVLTF. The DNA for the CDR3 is TGTGCCAGCACGGGGTCTGGGGCCAACGTCCTGACTTTC.

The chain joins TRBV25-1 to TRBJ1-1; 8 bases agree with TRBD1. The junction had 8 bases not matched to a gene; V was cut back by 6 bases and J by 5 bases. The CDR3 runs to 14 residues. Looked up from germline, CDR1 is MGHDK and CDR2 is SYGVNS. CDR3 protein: CASSLTGDRTEAFF. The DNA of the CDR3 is TGTGCCAGCAGCCTGACAGGGGATAGGACTGAAGCTTTCTTT.

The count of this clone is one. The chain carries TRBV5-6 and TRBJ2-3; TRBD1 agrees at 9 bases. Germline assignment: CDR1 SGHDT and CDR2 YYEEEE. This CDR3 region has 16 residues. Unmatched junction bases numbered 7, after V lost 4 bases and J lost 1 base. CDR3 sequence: CASSLNRDRGTDTQYF. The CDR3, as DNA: TGTGCCAGCAGCCTAAACCGGGACAGGGGCACAGATACGCAGTATTTT.